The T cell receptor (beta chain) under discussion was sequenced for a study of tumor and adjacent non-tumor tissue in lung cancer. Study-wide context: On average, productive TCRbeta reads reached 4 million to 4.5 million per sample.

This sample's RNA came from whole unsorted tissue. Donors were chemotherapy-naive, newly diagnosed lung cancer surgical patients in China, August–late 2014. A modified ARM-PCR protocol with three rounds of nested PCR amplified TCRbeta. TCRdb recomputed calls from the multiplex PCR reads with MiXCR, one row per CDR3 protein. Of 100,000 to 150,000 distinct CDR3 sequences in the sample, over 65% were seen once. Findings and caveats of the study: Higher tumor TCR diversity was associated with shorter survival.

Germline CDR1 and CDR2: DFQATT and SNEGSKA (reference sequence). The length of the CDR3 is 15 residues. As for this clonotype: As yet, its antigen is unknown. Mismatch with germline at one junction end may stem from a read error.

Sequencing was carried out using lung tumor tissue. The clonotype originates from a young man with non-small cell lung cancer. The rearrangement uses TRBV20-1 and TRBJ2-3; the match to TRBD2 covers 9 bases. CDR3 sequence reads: CSARDLAGLTDTLYF. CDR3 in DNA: TGCAGTGCTAGAGATCTAGCGGGACTCACAGATACGCTGTATTTT.